These T cell receptor beta chains were read from a single sample in a study of identical twins. TCRdb passed the 5' RACE reads through MiXCR, listing each CDR3 protein once. The sample lists a few hundred thousand distinct CDR3 sequences; about 9% were seen once. The sequenced material came from naive T cells sorted from blood. These receptors originate from a woman between 45 and 65 years old in good health. The CDR3 runs from the conserved cysteine through the conserved F or W. The order of the fields is V gene, J gene, clone size, D gene, CDR3 DNA, CDR3 protein. The D gene is left open where the match is weak. A clone size is listed for some rows: how often the clone was seen (once, few, many), or a class if it is expanded.

v_gene: TRBV20-1
j_gene: TRBJ2-5
abundance: .
d_gene: .
CDR3nt: TGCAGTGCTCCCCTCCGTAGGAGGGAGACCCAGTACTTC
CDR3aa: CSAPLRRRETQYF

v_gene: TRBV5-1
j_gene: TRBJ1-1
abundance: few
d_gene: .
CDR3nt: TGCGCCAGCAGCTTGGCCGTGGAGACTTTGAACACTGAAGCTTTCTTT
CDR3aa: CASSLAVETLNTEAFF

v_gene: TRBV10-1
j_gene: TRBJ2-1
abundance: few
d_gene: TRBD2
CDR3nt: TGCGCCAGCAGTGAGACTAGCGGGAGGGCCAGGTCGTTCTTC
CDR3aa: CASSETSGRARSFF

v_gene: TRBV12-3/TRBV12-4
j_gene: TRBJ2-5
abundance: many
d_gene: .
CDR3nt: TGTGCCAGCAGTTTGGATCCAGGGAGAGGAGAGACCCAGTACTTC
CDR3aa: CASSLDPGRGETQYF

v_gene: TRBV12-5
j_gene: TRBJ2-3
abundance: few
d_gene: .
CDR3nt: TGTGCTAGCGCCGGGTCATTTGATGATACGCAGTATTTT
CDR3aa: CASAGSFDDTQYF

v_gene: TRBV5-1
j_gene: TRBJ2-2
abundance: .
d_gene: .
CDR3nt: TGCGCCAGCAGCTTGCAGGCAGGGAGTCTCGGCGGGGAGCTGTTTTTT
CDR3aa: CASSLQAGSLGGELFF

v_gene: TRBV5-1
j_gene: TRBJ1-2
abundance: many
d_gene: TRBD1
CDR3nt: TGCGCCAGCAGCCCCGACAGGGCTGGCGGCTACACCTTC
CDR3aa: CASSPDRAGGYTF

v_gene: TRBV3-1
j_gene: TRBJ2-7
abundance: many
d_gene: .
CDR3nt: TGTGCCAGCAGCCAAACCCGACAGGTATACGAGCAGTACTTC
CDR3aa: CASSQTRQVYEQYF

v_gene: TRBV29-1
j_gene: TRBJ2-3
abundance: many
d_gene: .
CDR3nt: TGCAGCGTACCGGGAGTCACAGATACGCAGTATTTT
CDR3aa: CSVPGVTDTQYF

v_gene: TRBV12-3/TRBV12-4
j_gene: TRBJ1-2
abundance: .
d_gene: .
CDR3nt: TGTGCCAGCATCCCCAAGGGGAGTTATGGCTACACCTTC
CDR3aa: CASIPKGSYGYTF

v_gene: TRBV6-2/TRBV6-3
j_gene: TRBJ1-5
abundance: .
d_gene: TRBD1
CDR3nt: TGTGCCAGCAGTCAACAGGGGAGGAATCAGCCCCAGCATTTT
CDR3aa: CASSQQGRNQPQHF

v_gene: TRBV18
j_gene: TRBJ1-1
abundance: .
d_gene: TRBD1
CDR3nt: TGTGCCAGCTCGCGAAAACAGGGGACTGAAGCTTTCTTT
CDR3aa: CASSRKQGTEAFF

v_gene: TRBV11-2
j_gene: TRBJ2-1
abundance: few
d_gene: TRBD2
CDR3nt: TGTGCCAGCAGCCCGAAACCGGCACTAGCGGCTTACAATGAGCAGTTCTTC
CDR3aa: CASSPKPALAAYNEQFF

v_gene: TRBV5-1
j_gene: TRBJ1-2
abundance: .
d_gene: .
CDR3nt: TGCGCCAGCAGCTACGGACAGCAATTTAACTATGGCTACACCTTC
CDR3aa: CASSYGQQFNYGYTF

v_gene: TRBV20-1
j_gene: TRBJ1-1
abundance: many
d_gene: .
CDR3nt: TGCAGTGCTAGAGATCCCGGGACGGGGACTGAAGCTTTCTTT
CDR3aa: CSARDPGTGTEAFF

v_gene: TRBV6-6
j_gene: TRBJ2-5
abundance: .
d_gene: .
CDR3nt: TGTGCCAGCAGTTTCCCCCAAGAGACCCAGTACTTC
CDR3aa: CASSFPQETQYF

v_gene: TRBV12-3/TRBV12-4
j_gene: TRBJ1-5
abundance: .
d_gene: TRBD1
CDR3nt: TGTGCCAGCAGCTTTGACAGGGCTCGCAATCAGCCCCAGCATTTT
CDR3aa: CASSFDRARNQPQHF

v_gene: TRBV27
j_gene: TRBJ1-1
abundance: many
d_gene: .
CDR3nt: TGTGCCAGCAGTTTCTCTGTAGTGAACACTGAAGCTTTCTTT
CDR3aa: CASSFSVVNTEAFF

v_gene: TRBV12-3/TRBV12-4
j_gene: TRBJ2-1
abundance: .
d_gene: TRBD2
CDR3nt: TGTGCCAGCAGTTTACGGGGGGGGAAGATGCCCTACAATGAGCAGTTCTTC
CDR3aa: CASSLRGGKMPYNEQFF

v_gene: TRBV20-1
j_gene: TRBJ2-3
abundance: many
d_gene: .
CDR3nt: TGCAGTGCTAGAGTTGCGACAGATAACACAGATACGCAGTATTTT
CDR3aa: CSARVATDNTDTQYF

v_gene: TRBV9
j_gene: TRBJ2-1
abundance: few
d_gene: .
CDR3nt: TGTGCCAGCAGCGTAGGAGGTGGGAGTAATGAGCAGTTCTTC
CDR3aa: CASSVGGGSNEQFF

v_gene: TRBV24-1
j_gene: TRBJ2-1
abundance: many
d_gene: .
CDR3nt: TGTGCCACCAGTGGTAACAGGGAGTGGGGCAATGAGCAGTTCTTC
CDR3aa: CATSGNREWGNEQFF

v_gene: TRBV4-1
j_gene: TRBJ1-5
abundance: many
d_gene: TRBD1
CDR3nt: TGCGCCAGCAGCCAACGGGACAGGACGTATCAGCCCCAGCATTTT
CDR3aa: CASSQRDRTYQPQHF

v_gene: TRBV7-2
j_gene: TRBJ1-5
abundance: .
d_gene: TRBD1
CDR3nt: TGTGCCAGCAGCTCCGGGGGGACAGGGGGACAGCCCCAGCATTTT
CDR3aa: CASSSGGTGGQPQHF

v_gene: TRBV12-3/TRBV12-4
j_gene: TRBJ1-3
abundance: many
d_gene: .
CDR3nt: TGTGCCAGCAGTTTCGGTTCCACAGACGCTGGAAACACCATATATTTT
CDR3aa: CASSFGSTDAGNTIYF

v_gene: TRBV5-1
j_gene: TRBJ2-6
abundance: .
d_gene: TRBD1
CDR3nt: TGCGCCAGCAGCACGGGACAGGGACTCTCTGGGGCCAACGTCCTGACTTTC
CDR3aa: CASSTGQGLSGANVLTF

v_gene: TRBV4-1
j_gene: TRBJ2-5
abundance: many
d_gene: .
CDR3nt: TGCGCCAGCAGCCTCCCCGATCTTAAGACCCAGTACTTC
CDR3aa: CASSLPDLKTQYF

v_gene: TRBV15
j_gene: TRBJ2-7
abundance: many
d_gene: TRBD2
CDR3nt: TGTGCCACCAGCCCCCGAGAGGGAGGGGATTTCTACGAGCAGTACTTC
CDR3aa: CATSPREGGDFYEQYF

v_gene: TRBV25-1
j_gene: TRBJ2-3
abundance: few
d_gene: TRBD2
CDR3nt: TGTGCCAGCAGTAAGCTGGGAGCGGGAGGGCCCGGGGATACGCAGTATTTT
CDR3aa: CASSKLGAGGPGDTQYF

v_gene: TRBV12-3/TRBV12-4
j_gene: TRBJ1-5
abundance: many
d_gene: TRBD1
CDR3nt: TGTGCCAGCAGTTTCGGGACAGGCAACCTCAATCAGCCCCAGCATTTT
CDR3aa: CASSFGTGNLNQPQHF

v_gene: TRBV20-1
j_gene: TRBJ2-5
abundance: few
d_gene: .
CDR3nt: TGCAGTGCTCGAAGAGAAGGGACGCAAAAAGAGACCCAGTACTTC
CDR3aa: CSARREGTQKETQYF

v_gene: TRBV5-1
j_gene: TRBJ2-1
abundance: .
d_gene: .
CDR3nt: TGCGCCAGCAGCTCGGACGGCCTAGACTACAATGAGCAGTTCTTC
CDR3aa: CASSSDGLDYNEQFF

v_gene: TRBV20-1
j_gene: TRBJ2-1
abundance: .
d_gene: .
CDR3nt: TGCAGTGCTAGAGATAAGGACAGTGACAATGAGCAGTTCTTC
CDR3aa: CSARDKDSDNEQFF

v_gene: TRBV7-3
j_gene: TRBJ2-7
abundance: .
d_gene: TRBD2
CDR3nt: TGTGCCAGCAGCTTAGGGCCGGGAGGAGGCGAGCAGTACTTC
CDR3aa: CASSLGPGGGEQYF

v_gene: TRBV10-1
j_gene: TRBJ2-3
abundance: .
d_gene: .
CDR3nt: TGCGCCAGCAGTATCGTCCCCACAGATACGCAGTATTTT
CDR3aa: CASSIVPTDTQYF

v_gene: TRBV5-1
j_gene: TRBJ2-5
abundance: few
d_gene: TRBD2
CDR3nt: TGCGCCAGCAGCTTGAGGACTAGCGGGAGGGTCGATAGTAGATGGGAGACCCAGTACTTC
CDR3aa: CASSLRTSGRVDSRWETQYF

v_gene: TRBV24-1
j_gene: TRBJ2-3
abundance: few
d_gene: .
CDR3nt: TGTGCCACCAGTGGGTTAGCCCCCACAGATACGCAGTATTTT
CDR3aa: CATSGLAPTDTQYF

v_gene: TRBV5-6
j_gene: TRBJ2-5
abundance: few
d_gene: TRBD2
CDR3nt: TGTGCCAGCAGCTTGGTCCACCAGCGGGAACAAGTCGAGACCCAGTACTTC
CDR3aa: CASSLVHQREQVETQYF

v_gene: TRBV7-7
j_gene: TRBJ2-5
abundance: few
d_gene: .
CDR3nt: TGTGCCAGCAGCTTAGGGATAGGCGGACGACAAGAGACCCAGTACTTC
CDR3aa: CASSLGIGGRQETQYF

v_gene: TRBV24-1
j_gene: TRBJ2-1
abundance: .
d_gene: TRBD2
CDR3nt: TGTGCCACCACGAAGGCGGCTAGCGGAGAGCAGTTCTTC
CDR3aa: CATTKAASGEQFF

v_gene: TRBV6-6
j_gene: TRBJ1-4
abundance: many
d_gene: .
CDR3nt: TGTGCCAGCAGTTATCCACCCGAAAAACTGTTTTTT
CDR3aa: CASSYPPEKLFF

v_gene: TRBV25-1
j_gene: TRBJ2-5
abundance: .
d_gene: .
CDR3nt: TGTGCCAGCAGTGAATCCCTGGGGTTGGAGACCCAGTACTTC
CDR3aa: CASSESLGLETQYF

v_gene: TRBV7-9
j_gene: TRBJ2-7
abundance: .
d_gene: .
CDR3nt: TGTGCCAGCAGCTTCTCTGAGCGTGACCCCTACGAGCAGTACTTC
CDR3aa: CASSFSERDPYEQYF

v_gene: TRBV27
j_gene: TRBJ2-1
abundance: .
d_gene: TRBD2
CDR3nt: TGTGCCAGCAAAACAGGACTAGCGGGAGGCAATGAGCAGTTCTTC
CDR3aa: CASKTGLAGGNEQFF

v_gene: TRBV5-6
j_gene: TRBJ2-5
abundance: .
d_gene: TRBD2
CDR3nt: TGTGCCAGCAGCGCCCTAGCGGGGGAAGCCCTCCAGTACTTC
CDR3aa: CASSALAGEALQYF

v_gene: TRBV5-5
j_gene: TRBJ2-7
abundance: .
d_gene: .
CDR3nt: TGTGCCAGCAACCCTCAGAGCTCCTACGAGCAGTACTTC
CDR3aa: CASNPQSSYEQYF

v_gene: TRBV20-1
j_gene: TRBJ2-5
abundance: many
d_gene: .
CDR3nt: TGCAGTGCTAGTGAGGGCGGGGAGACCCAGTACTTC
CDR3aa: CSASEGGETQYF

v_gene: TRBV4-1
j_gene: TRBJ2-7
abundance: few
d_gene: TRBD2
CDR3nt: TGCGCCAGCAGCCTCAAATTAGCGGGAACGTACGAGCAGTACTTC
CDR3aa: CASSLKLAGTYEQYF

v_gene: TRBV20-1
j_gene: TRBJ1-3
abundance: few
d_gene: .
CDR3nt: TGCAGTGCTAGTAGTTCGGTGGGGAACACCATATATTTT
CDR3aa: CSASSSVGNTIYF

v_gene: TRBV29-1
j_gene: TRBJ2-1
abundance: few
d_gene: .
CDR3nt: TGCAGCGTTGAGGCGGGACCGGTTGAGCAGTTCTTC
CDR3aa: CSVEAGPVEQFF

v_gene: TRBV5-5
j_gene: TRBJ1-3
abundance: few
d_gene: .
CDR3nt: TGTGCCAGCAGCTTGGGACGACGGTCTGGAAACACCATATATTTT
CDR3aa: CASSLGRRSGNTIYF

v_gene: TRBV27
j_gene: TRBJ1-6
abundance: .
d_gene: .
CDR3nt: TGTGCCAGCAGTTTAGGGCAGCTAAATTCACCCCTCCACTTT
CDR3aa: CASSLGQLNSPLHF

v_gene: TRBV20-1
j_gene: TRBJ2-1
abundance: many
d_gene: TRBD2
CDR3nt: TGCAGTGCTAGAAGTTTGGAGCGGGAGTTGAATGAGCAGTTCTTC
CDR3aa: CSARSLERELNEQFF

v_gene: TRBV20-1
j_gene: TRBJ2-3
abundance: .
d_gene: .
CDR3nt: TGCAGTGCTGAAAGGAGCACAGATACGCAGTATTTT
CDR3aa: CSAERSTDTQYF

v_gene: TRBV27
j_gene: TRBJ2-3
abundance: many
d_gene: TRBD2
CDR3nt: TGTGCCAGCAGTTTGACTAGCGGAGATTTCACAGATACGCAGTATTTT
CDR3aa: CASSLTSGDFTDTQYF

v_gene: TRBV9
j_gene: TRBJ1-5
abundance: few
d_gene: .
CDR3nt: TGTGCCAGCAGCGTATTGGGGGACAGCAATCAGCCCCAGCATTTT
CDR3aa: CASSVLGDSNQPQHF

v_gene: TRBV29-1
j_gene: TRBJ1-2
abundance: .
d_gene: .
CDR3nt: TGCAGCGTCGATACGGACAGTCGACCCCATGGCTACACCTTC
CDR3aa: CSVDTDSRPHGYTF

v_gene: TRBV24-1
j_gene: TRBJ2-3
abundance: many
d_gene: .
CDR3nt: TGTGCCACCAGTCTGGGATCGACAGATACGCAGTATTTT
CDR3aa: CATSLGSTDTQYF